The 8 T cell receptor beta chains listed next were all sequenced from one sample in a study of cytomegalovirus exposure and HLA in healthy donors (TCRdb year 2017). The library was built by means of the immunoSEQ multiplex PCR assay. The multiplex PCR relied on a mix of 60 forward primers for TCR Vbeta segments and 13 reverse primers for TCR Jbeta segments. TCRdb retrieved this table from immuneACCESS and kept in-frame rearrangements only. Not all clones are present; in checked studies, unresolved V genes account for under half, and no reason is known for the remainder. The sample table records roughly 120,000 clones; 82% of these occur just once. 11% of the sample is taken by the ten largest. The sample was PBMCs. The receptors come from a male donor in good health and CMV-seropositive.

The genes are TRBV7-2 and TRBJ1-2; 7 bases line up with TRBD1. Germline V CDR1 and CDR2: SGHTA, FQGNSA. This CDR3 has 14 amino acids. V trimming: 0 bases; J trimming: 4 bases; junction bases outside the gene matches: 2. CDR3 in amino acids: CASSLATGAYGYTF. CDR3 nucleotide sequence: TGTGCCAGCAGCTTAGCTACAGGGGCCTATGGCTACACCTTC.

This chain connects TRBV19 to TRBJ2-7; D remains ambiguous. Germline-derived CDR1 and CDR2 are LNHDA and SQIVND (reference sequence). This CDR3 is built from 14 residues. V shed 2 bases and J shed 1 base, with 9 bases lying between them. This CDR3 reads CASSIFFGSYEQYF. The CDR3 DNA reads TGTGCCAGTAGTATATTTTTCGGGTCCTACGAGCAGTACTTC.

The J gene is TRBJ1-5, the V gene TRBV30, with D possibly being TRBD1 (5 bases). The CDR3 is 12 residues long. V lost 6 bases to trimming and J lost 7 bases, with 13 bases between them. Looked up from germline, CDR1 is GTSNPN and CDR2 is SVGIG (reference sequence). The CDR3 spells CACGGDRQPQHF. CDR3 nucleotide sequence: TGTGCCTGCGGGGGGGATCGGCAGCCCCAGCATTTT.

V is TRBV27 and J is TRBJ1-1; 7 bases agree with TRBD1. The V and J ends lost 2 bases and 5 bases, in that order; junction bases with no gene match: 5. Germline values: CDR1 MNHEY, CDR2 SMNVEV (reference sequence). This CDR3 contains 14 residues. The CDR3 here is CASSLTGVATEAFF. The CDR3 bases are TGTGCCAGCAGTTTAACAGGGGTCGCGACTGAAGCTTTCTTT.

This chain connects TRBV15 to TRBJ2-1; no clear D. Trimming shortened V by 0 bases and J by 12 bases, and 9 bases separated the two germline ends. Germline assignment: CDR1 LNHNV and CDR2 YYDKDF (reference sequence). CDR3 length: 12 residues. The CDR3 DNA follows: TGTGCCACCAGCAGAGATTTGGCTAGGCAGTTCTTC. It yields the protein CATSRDLARQFF.

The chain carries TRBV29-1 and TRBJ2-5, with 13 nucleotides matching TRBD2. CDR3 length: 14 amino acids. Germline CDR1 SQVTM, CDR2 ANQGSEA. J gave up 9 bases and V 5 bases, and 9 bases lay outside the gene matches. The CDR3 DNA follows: TGCAGCGTTCGGACTAGCGGGAGAGGGTCGGCCCAGTACTTC. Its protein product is CSVRTSGRGSAQYF.

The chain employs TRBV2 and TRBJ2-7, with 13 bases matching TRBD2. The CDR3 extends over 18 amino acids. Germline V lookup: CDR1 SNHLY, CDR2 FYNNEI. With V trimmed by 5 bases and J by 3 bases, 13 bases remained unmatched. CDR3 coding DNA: TGTGCCAGCAGTTACCAGACTAGCGGGAGGTATCACTTCTACGAGCAGTACTTC. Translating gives CASSYQTSGRYHFYEQYF.

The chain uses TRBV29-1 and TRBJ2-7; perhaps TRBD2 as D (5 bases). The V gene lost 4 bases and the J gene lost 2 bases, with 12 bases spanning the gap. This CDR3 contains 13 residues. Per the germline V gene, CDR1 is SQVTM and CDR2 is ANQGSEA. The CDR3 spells CSVGAATTYEQYF. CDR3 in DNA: TGCAGCGTTGGGGCAGCGACTACCTACGAGCAGTACTTC.